This T cell receptor (beta chain) was sequenced during a study of T cell responses to AZD1222 COVID-19 vaccine. The V end lost 0 bases, the J end lost 4 bases, and 10 bases lay between the germline ends. The CDR3 spans 14 residues. From germline, CDR1 is SGHRS and CDR2 YFSETQ. Measured with immunoSEQ multiplex PCR; TCRdb has only the in-frame clones, and not every one. The table lists fewer than 120,000 clones, about 94% of them singletons. This TCR derives from an adult who received the AZD1222 COVID-19 vaccine. This chain links TRBV5-1 with TRBJ1-2; D is uncertain. This material consisted of peripheral blood, taken 28 days after the second AZD1222 dose. The CDR3 reads CASSLGGVAYGYTF. For the CDR3, the DNA is TGCGCCAGCAGCTTGGGGGGAGTCGCCTATGGCTACACCTTC.